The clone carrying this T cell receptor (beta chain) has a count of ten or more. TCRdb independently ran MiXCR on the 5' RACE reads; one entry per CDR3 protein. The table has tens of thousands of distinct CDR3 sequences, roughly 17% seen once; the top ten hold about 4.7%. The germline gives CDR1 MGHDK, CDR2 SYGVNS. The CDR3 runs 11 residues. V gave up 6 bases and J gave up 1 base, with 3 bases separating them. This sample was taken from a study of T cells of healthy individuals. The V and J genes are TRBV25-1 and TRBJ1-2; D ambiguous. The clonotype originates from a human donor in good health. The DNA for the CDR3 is TGTGCCAGCAGCGGTAACTATGGCTACACCTTC. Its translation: CASSGNYGYTF.